This T cell receptor (beta chain) derives from a study of shared clonotypes between healthy human individuals. Study in general: Each donor's CD8 memory used one plate, CD8 naive two, each CD4 subset three. Findings of the study overall: Generation probabilities of non-shared clonotypes were lower (relative to those shared by all four donors). Only a few donors were included, so the genetic and exposure-history diversity represented was limited.

Concerning this clone: The antigen remains unidentified.

Sorted-subset replicate PCRs used about 200 ng DNA, 25,000 to 30,000 T cell genomes. Produced via immunoSEQ multiplex PCR; TCRdb's table is partial and in-frame only. The profile shows more than 1 million clones, about 84% of them singletons. The clonotype originates from a man aged 18 to 35 in good health. Some clones in this sample may be carry-over from other donors' samples. The specimen sequenced was memory CD4+ T cells from PBMCs. Subset described: CD45RA-negative fraction.

In DNA form, the CDR3 reads TGTGCCAGCAGCTTAATTGGGGGGGCGCATGAAAAACTGTTTTTT. It codes for CASSLIGGAHEKLFF. The chain combines TRBV7-9 with TRBJ1-4, with a tentative D call TRBD1 (6 bases). The CDR3 is 15 amino acids. V was trimmed by 2 bases and J by 6 bases, leaving 13 bases between them. Germline CDR1 SEHNR, CDR2 FQNEAQ (reference sequence).